Listed below are T cell receptor beta chains from one sample, sequenced in a study of T cells in Graves' hyperthyroidism and ophthalmopathy. TCRdb independently ran MiXCR on the multiplex PCR reads; one entry per CDR3 protein. This sample has fewer than 350,000 distinct CDR3 sequences, with roughly 20% found just once. The sequencing sample was made of blood. The receptors originated from a man aged 45 to 65 with Graves' ophthalmopathy. Each CDR3 is given with its conserved first and last residue. The D gene is left open where the match is weak. Clone size, where shown, is once, few, many, or a class for clones that have expanded.

V gene	D gene	J gene	clone size	CDR3 protein	CDR3 DNA
TRBV5-1	TRBD2	TRBJ2-2	.	CASSLGDYNTGELFF	TGCGCCAGCAGCTTGGGGGACTATAACACCGGGGAGCTGTTTTTT
TRBV4-1	TRBD1	TRBJ2-5	once	CASSRERTGGFETQYF	TGCGCCAGCAGCCGTGAGCGGACAGGGGGATTCGAGACCCAGTACTTC
TRBV7-3	TRBD2	TRBJ2-2	many	CASSPGLAGSWGELFF	TGTGCCAGCAGCCCAGGACTAGCGGGGTCCTGGGGGGAGCTGTTTTTT
TRBV24-1	TRBD1	TRBJ1-1	.	CATSDGTGELFAEAFF	TGTGCCACCAGTGATGGGACAGGCGAGCTCTTCGCTGAAGCTTTCTTT
TRBV2	TRBD1	TRBJ2-7	many	CASSEVTGGSGEQYF	TGTGCCAGCAGTGAAGTTACAGGGGGCTCGGGCGAGCAGTACTTC
TRBV28	.	TRBJ2-3	few	CASTERAWGDTQYF	TGTGCCAGCACGGAGAGGGCCTGGGGAGATACGCAGTATTTT
TRBV13	.	TRBJ1-3	.	CASSLDWGPGNTIYF	TGCGCCAGCAGCTTGGATTGGGGGCCCGGAAACACCATATATTTT
TRBV2	TRBD1	TRBJ2-3	many	CASKRKGRGLTDTQYF	TGTGCCAGCAAAAGGAAGGGCAGGGGGCTGACAGATACGCAGTATTTT
TRBV3-1	.	TRBJ2-1	many	CASSQTRDEQFF	TGTGCCAGCAGCCAGACCAGGGATGAGCAGTTCTTC
TRBV11-2	.	TRBJ2-5	many	CASSQERETQYF	TGTGCCAGCAGCCAAGAGAGGGAGACCCAGTACTTC
TRBV7-8	TRBD2	TRBJ2-1	many	CASSYTAPGLAYNEQFF	TGTGCCAGCAGCTATACCGCGCCGGGACTAGCCTACAATGAGCAGTTCTTC
TRBV18	TRBD2	TRBJ2-7	few	CASSPDGTSGRNEQYF	TGTGCCAGCTCACCGGACGGGACTAGCGGGAGGAACGAGCAGTACTTC
TRBV6-1	TRBD1	TRBJ2-7	many	CASSFGTANYEQYF	TGTGCCAGCAGTTTCGGGACAGCCAACTACGAGCAGTACTTC
TRBV29-1	.	TRBJ1-2	many	CSVDRDGLGYGYTF	TGCAGCGTTGATAGGGACGGTCTTGGCTATGGCTACACCTTC
TRBV4-2	.	TRBJ2-5	.	CASSSGPGQETQYF	TGTGCCAGCAGCTCGGGGCCGGGGCAAGAGACCCAGTACTTC
TRBV6-2/TRBV6-3	.	TRBJ2-2	few	CASSSPPSNTGELFF	TGTGCCAGCAGTTCCCCTCCTTCGAACACCGGGGAGCTGTTTTTT
TRBV28	.	TRBJ1-6	many	CASSLAGRNSPLHF	TGTGCCAGCAGTTTAGCCGGAAGGAATTCACCCCTCCACTTT
TRBV10-1	TRBD2	TRBJ2-1	.	CASSESGTSGHNEQFF	TGCGCCAGCAGTGAGTCGGGGACTAGCGGTCACAATGAGCAGTTCTTC
TRBV9	.	TRBJ2-3	.	CTSSVETAEDTQYF	TGTACCAGCAGCGTAGAGACGGCAGAAGATACGCAGTATTTT
TRBV11-2	.	TRBJ2-1	many	CASSLDRSVEQFF	TGTGCCAGCAGCTTAGACCGGAGCGTTGAGCAGTTCTTC
TRBV6-1	TRBD2	TRBJ2-1	.	CASSRAGGETLEQFF	TGTGCCAGCTCCCGTGCGGGGGGAGAGACTTTAGAGCAGTTCTTC
TRBV11-1	.	TRBJ2-3	.	CASSPRGLDADTQYF	TGTGCCAGCAGCCCACGGGGCCTAGATGCCGATACGCAGTATTTT
TRBV27	.	TRBJ2-3	few	CASSPIEGGTDTQYF	TGTGCCAGCAGTCCCATAGAGGGGGGCACAGATACGCAGTATTTT
TRBV6-1	.	TRBJ1-4	.	CASSEDPWAKLFF	TGTGCCAGCAGTGAAGACCCGTGGGCGAAACTGTTTTTT
TRBV10-2	.	TRBJ2-5	few	CASSEPATYGRETQYF	TGCGCCAGCAGTGAGCCGGCTACTTACGGCCGAGAGACCCAGTACTTC
TRBV6-1	TRBD2	TRBJ2-7	few	CASSPGTSPTYEQYF	TGTGCCAGCAGTCCCGGGACTAGCCCCACCTACGAGCAGTACTTC
TRBV3-1	.	TRBJ1-3	many	CASSPVPSGNTIYF	TGTGCCAGCAGCCCCGTCCCCTCTGGAAACACCATATATTTT
TRBV7-3	TRBD2	TRBJ2-1	.	CASSSGLAGSAAYNEQFF	TGTGCCAGCAGCTCGGGACTAGCGGGAAGTGCCGCCTACAATGAGCAGTTCTTC
TRBV19	.	TRBJ1-1	.	CASSSLGGMNTEAFF	TGTGCCAGTAGTTCCCTCGGGGGAATGAACACTGAAGCTTTCTTT
TRBV3-1	.	TRBJ1-5	many	CASSRTGRGGGPQHF	TGTGCCAGCAGCCGAACCGGGAGAGGGGGGGGGCCCCAGCATTTT
TRBV7-9	.	TRBJ1-3	many	CASSLGSISGNTIYF	TGTGCCAGCAGCTTGGGAAGTATCTCTGGAAACACCATATATTTT
TRBV29-1	TRBD1	TRBJ2-6	few	CSVPSRQGTRKAGANVLTF	TGCAGCGTTCCCTCACGACAGGGAACCCGCAAGGCTGGGGCCAACGTCCTGACTTTC
TRBV28	TRBD1	TRBJ1-4	.	CASSLWTGMGEKLFF	TGTGCCAGCAGTCTATGGACAGGGATGGGGGAAAAACTGTTTTTT
TRBV9	TRBD2	TRBJ2-7	.	CASSVGDSGSYEQYF	TGTGCCAGCAGCGTAGGGGATAGCGGGAGCTACGAGCAGTACTTC
TRBV27	TRBD1	TRBJ1-2	few	CASSPLGTGGAYGYTF	TGTGCCAGCAGTCCCCTCGGGACAGGGGGAGCCTATGGCTACACCTTC
TRBV7-6	.	TRBJ1-6	many	CASSPGQRQSPLHF	TGTGCCAGCAGCCCCGGACAGCGGCAATCACCCCTCCACTTT
TRBV19	.	TRBJ2-5	once	CATKERETQYF	TGTGCCACCAAAGAAAGGGAGACCCAGTACTTC
TRBV28	.	TRBJ1-4	few	CASSISSGNEKLFF	TGTGCCAGCAGCATCTCTTCCGGAAATGAAAAACTGTTTTTT
TRBV7-3	.	TRBJ2-5	few	CASSEQEAETQYF	TGTGCCAGCAGCGAACAGGAAGCCGAGACCCAGTACTTC
TRBV10-2	TRBD1	TRBJ2-5	few	CASTTTGGWETQYF	TGCGCCAGCACCACCACAGGGGGCTGGGAGACCCAGTACTTC
TRBV30	.	TRBJ1-6	.	CAWGDNNSPLHF	TGTGCCTGGGGGGACAACAATTCACCCCTCCACTTT
TRBV30	.	TRBJ1-1	few	CAWSVSGLRNTEAFF	TGTGCCTGGAGTGTATCAGGGCTCAGGAACACTGAAGCTTTCTTT
TRBV6-1	TRBD1	TRBJ2-1	few	CASSPGQGWVNEQFF	TGTGCCAGCAGCCCCGGACAGGGGTGGGTCAATGAGCAGTTCTTC
TRBV20-1	TRBD2	TRBJ2-2	.	CSALAGDNTGELFF	TGCAGTGCTCTCGCGGGGGACAACACCGGGGAGCTGTTTTTT
TRBV3-1	.	TRBJ2-7	many	CASSQHSYEQYF	TGTGCCAGCAGCCAACACTCCTACGAGCAGTACTTC
TRBV30	TRBD2	TRBJ2-7	many	CAWSWTSGRNPLQQYF	TGTGCCTGGAGTTGGACTAGCGGGAGGAACCCTTTACAGCAGTACTTC
TRBV7-9	.	TRBJ2-7	many	CASSLDRGYEQYF	TGTGCCAGCAGCTTAGATCGGGGCTACGAGCAGTACTTC
TRBV3-1	.	TRBJ2-7	many	CASSQIGVEQYF	TGTGCCAGCAGCCAGATCGGGGTCGAGCAGTACTTC
TRBV5-1	.	TRBJ1-1	many	CASSLAALNTEAFF	TGCGCCAGCAGCTTGGCAGCCCTGAACACTGAAGCTTTCTTT
TRBV19	TRBD2	TRBJ2-1	few	CASGLAVYNEQFF	TGTGCTTCCGGACTAGCGGTGTACAATGAGCAGTTCTTC
TRBV13	TRBD1	TRBJ1-3	.	CASSSTGVTGNTIYF	TGTGCCAGCAGCTCCACAGGGGTGACTGGAAACACCATATATTTT
TRBV20-1	TRBD2	TRBJ2-3	few	CSAHSGGSTDTQYF	TGCAGTGCACATAGCGGGGGGAGCACAGATACGCAGTATTTT
TRBV27	TRBD1	TRBJ2-7	many	CASSLRQGASYEQYF	TGTGCCAGCAGTTTAAGGCAGGGGGCCTCCTACGAGCAGTACTTC
TRBV6-2/TRBV6-3	.	TRBJ2-5	.	CASTRDYQETQYF	TGTGCCAGCACCCGGGACTACCAAGAGACCCAGTACTTC
TRBV11-2	TRBD2	TRBJ2-1	many	CASSPSGGRREQFF	TGTGCCAGCAGCCCTAGCGGGGGCCGGAGGGAGCAGTTCTTC